This T cell receptor (beta chain) was recorded in a study of shared clonotypes between healthy human individuals. V shed 6 bases, J shed 6 bases, and the junction held 10 bases outside the gene matches. Germline V gene sequence: CDR1 MDHEN, CDR2 SYDVKM. This CDR3 is built from 14 residues. Nashville, Tennessee was home to all donors, each a Caucasian adult. This clone turned up a few times. This table comes from immunoSEQ multiplex PCR, and its TCRdb copy is limited to in-frame clones, with some not included. The sample contains about 490,000 clones, 81% of which appear only once. Sequencing input: PBMCs. The sequence was obtained from a woman in her thirties or forties in good health. Some clones in this sample may be carry-over from other donors' samples. This chain connects TRBV28 to TRBJ1-2; the match to TRBD1 covers 7 bases. The CDR3 DNA follows: TGTGCCAGCAGCCGCTCCGGGACAGACCATGGCTACACCTTC. As protein: CASSRSGTDHGYTF.